These T cell receptor beta chains were read from a single sample in a study of T cells after yellow fever vaccination. Each CDR3 protein gets one entry after TCRdb re-called the 5' RACE reads with MiXCR. The table records 300,000 to 400,000 distinct CDR3 sequences, under 15% of them present only once. The specimen was CD4+ T cells sorted from PBMCs, collected 15 days after the yellow fever booster vaccination. The receptors come from a man in his late teens or twenties who received the YFV17D yellow fever vaccine. Each CDR3 is given without its conserved first and last residue.

v_call	j_call	cdr3_length	cdr3_aa
TRBV5-1	TRBJ1-2	12	ASSLAVGNYGYT
TRBV7-6	TRBJ1-1	12	ASSYGQGGSEAF
TRBV5-5	TRBJ2-3	13	ASSLGIAATDTQY
TRBV7-3	TRBJ2-2	14	ASSSRRGLNTGELF
TRBV6-5	TRBJ1-2	13	ASSYGMGASYGYT
TRBV6-4	TRBJ2-5	11	ASSEGLQGTQY
TRBV6-6	TRBJ2-5	12	ASKQQGGPETHY
TRBV29-1	TRBJ2-4	12	SVRVGQSGNIQY
TRBV5-1	TRBJ2-7	12	ASSLGDTAYEQY
TRBV18	TRBJ2-2	13	ASSDLDIYTGELF
TRBV7-2	TRBJ2-2	12	ASSPQGSTGELF
TRBV20-1	TRBJ2-7	11	SATDREPYEQY
TRBV18	TRBJ1-1	13	ASSRAGYKNTEAF
TRBV7-3	TRBJ1-2	14	ASSYDGGTGGYGYT
TRBV18	TRBJ1-2	13	ASSIRTGINYGYT
TRBV7-2	TRBJ2-5	12	ASGSSGGDETQY
TRBV7-6	TRBJ1-6	12	ASRVRTSNSPLH
TRBV5-1	TRBJ2-5	11	ASSLGLAETQY
TRBV6-1	TRBJ2-5	10	ASSEGFETQY
TRBV2	TRBJ2-1	14	ASSDMSGESSDEQF
TRBV23-1	TRBJ2-4	15	ASSIPVWPLPKDIQY
TRBV18	TRBJ1-2	10	ASSPHLDGYT
TRBV18	TRBJ1-1	11	ASADRQNTEAF
TRBV7-9	TRBJ2-2	9	ASSAQGELF
TRBV5-1	TRBJ2-1	13	ASSLSRTGLEEQF
TRBV6-6	TRBJ2-3	14	ASSYASGPGTDTQY
TRBV5-1	TRBJ1-1	13	ASSRTGKENTEAF
TRBV12-3/TRBV12-4	TRBJ2-3	14	ASSHPLAVGGDTQY
TRBV18	TRBJ2-3	13	ASSPQDSLTDTQY
TRBV10-3	TRBJ2-1	13	AISEAPSGGDEQF
TRBV5-1	TRBJ2-6	16	ASRSSGTGPSGANVLT
TRBV7-2	TRBJ1-6	13	ASSSDIPGFSPLH
TRBV7-2	TRBJ2-6	17	ASSLGFLASHSGANVLT
TRBV11-2	TRBJ2-1	17	ASSLRSRGFLSSYNEQF
TRBV29-1	TRBJ1-2	11	SVESSGSQGYT
TRBV6-5	TRBJ2-1	11	ASQTSGGNEQF
TRBV20-1	TRBJ1-2	11	SARVTSSYGYT
TRBV5-1	TRBJ2-5	13	ASSFTGGYQETQY
TRBV6-1	TRBJ1-1	9	ASSENTEAF
TRBV5-1	TRBJ1-1	12	ASGPDRGNTEAF
TRBV7-2	TRBJ2-3	14	ASSLEGFWDTDTQY
TRBV4-2	TRBJ2-2	13	ASSRDRGTTGELF
TRBV5-1	TRBJ2-2	14	ASSLSQGSNTGELF
TRBV5-1	TRBJ1-4	13	ASSLQDSSVEKLF
TRBV7-2	TRBJ2-7	11	ASYGILTGEQY
TRBV7-9	TRBJ2-7	12	ASSLGSGALEQY
TRBV21-1	TRBJ2-5	15	ASSKEGVRDSQETQY
TRBV5-4	TRBJ2-3	13	ASSGSGGGADTQY
TRBV6-5	TRBJ1-4	13	ASRTLGGRGEKLF
TRBV4-1	TRBJ1-1	14	ASSQVGGFENTEAF
TRBV10-2	TRBJ1-4	11	ASRVQEEEKLF
TRBV29-1	TRBJ2-5	9	SVFGVETQY
TRBV10-3	TRBJ1-1	11	AIAAGRDTEAF
TRBV3-1	TRBJ1-6	12	ASSPRQINSPLH
TRBV18	TRBJ2-5	14	ASSPRMAGEARTQY